What follows describes a single T cell receptor (beta chain). Its antigen is still unknown. TCRdb redid the calling of the reads with MiXCR, one entry per CDR3 protein. The sample lists hundreds of thousands of distinct CDR3 sequences; roughly 30% were seen once. V lost 7 bases to trimming and J lost 2 bases; unmatched junction nucleotides: 8. The CDR3 runs to 16 residues. Germline lookup yields CDR1 MNHNY and CDR2 SVGAGI (reference sequence). This sample is part of a study of T cell repertoires in cytomegalovirus infection. About the research overall: Used in the study were CMV epitopes, some recently identified and HLA-C-restricted, others well-studied and HLA-B-restricted.

The chain carries TRBV6-6 and TRBJ1-2, with 12 bases aligning to TRBD1. This TCR was recovered from a human donor in good health (CMV status not recorded). Some clones in this sample may be carry-over from other donors' samples. Source: cultured CD8+ T cells from PBMCs, taken from culture after CMV antigen stimulation. CDR3 residues: CASIRDRGRLNYGYTF. CDR3 DNA sequence: TGTGCCAGCATTAGGGACAGGGGGCGTTTAAACTATGGCTACACCTTC.